This TCR beta chain comes out of a study of blood T cell repertoires in COVID-19. Germline-derived CDR1 and CDR2 are MGHRA and YSYEKL. The CDR3 is made up of 15 amino acids. Trimming cost V 9 bases and J 6 bases, with 23 bases left between them. Libraries were prepared by immunoSEQ multiplex PCR; TCRdb keeps only in-frame clonotypes and omits some of them. The sample lists under 300,000 clones, roughly nine tenths seen once, with about 2.2% in the top ten. The sample was PBMCs or T cells enriched from blood (not recorded which). The V gene is TRBV4-1, the J gene TRBJ1-1; D is unclear. This sequence originates from a woman between 18 and 29 years old who had recovered from COVID-19. CDR3 sequence (DNA): TGCGCCAGTTACGCGTACCCCGGTGGTCCGGCTGAAGCTTTCTTT. Protein product: CASYAYPGGPAEAFF.